Below, 21 T cell receptor beta chains from the same sample are listed, as sequenced in a study of shared clonotypes between healthy human individuals. The data were produced by immunoSEQ multiplex PCR, yet TCRdb's version contains in-frame clones alone and is incomplete. Of over a million clones detected, roughly 97% appear once; the ten largest clones hold more than 0.9%. The sample consisted of naive CD4+ T cells sorted from blood. As for subset: CD45RA+ positively selected. These TCRs come from a man under 40 in good health.

The chain carries TRBV11-3 and TRBJ2-1, with 9 positions matching TRBD2. CDR1 is SGHNT and CDR2 is YENEEA in the germline V gene. The CDR3 runs 13 residues. With 8 bases clipped from V and 5 bases from J, the junction kept 4 bases outside the gene matches. This chain's CDR3 is CASGPSGNNEQFF. For the CDR3, the DNA is TGTGCCAGCGGGCCTAGCGGGAACAATGAGCAGTTCTTC.

The chain joins TRBV5-1 to TRBJ2-7; D is uncertain. Germline values: CDR1 SGHRS, CDR2 YFSETQ. With 0 bases removed from V and 2 bases from J, the gap between germline ends came to 9 bases. The CDR3 loop spans 14 amino acids. Here the CDR3 DNA reads TGCGCCAGCAGCTTGGACACGACGACCTACGAGCAGTACTTC. This codes for CASSLDTTTYEQYF.

In the case of this clone: The identical CDR3 is also encoded by other nucleotide sequences in the sample. This sequence joins TRBV28 and TRBJ2-7; D is ambiguous. Germline V gene lookup returns CDR1 MDHEN and CDR2 SYDVKM. The CDR3 spans 11 residues. V was cut by 6 bases and J by 4 bases, with 7 bases left in between. The CDR3 here is CASSQNYEQYF. The DNA for the CDR3 is TGTGCCAGCAGCCAAAATTACGAGCAGTACTTC.

The CDR3 DNA is TGTGCCAGCTTAGGGGGCGCAGGGAACGAGCAGTACTTC. Amino acid sequence: CASLGGAGNEQYF. The chain uses TRBV2 and TRBJ2-7, with 7 bases aligning to TRBD1. V was clipped by 8 bases and J by 5 bases; unmatched bases: 9. Germline CDR1 and CDR2: SNHLY and FYNNEI. The CDR3 has 13 amino acids.

The chain combines TRBV5-1 with TRBJ2-1, with D tentatively TRBD1 (6 bases). The CDR3 is made up of 14 amino acids. Germline CDR1 is SGHRS and CDR2 is YFSETQ. V lost 4 bases, J lost 6 bases, and 14 bases lay in between. In DNA, the CDR3 is TGCGCCAGCAGCCCTGATGGGGGCCCCAATGAGCAGTTCTTC. Protein product: CASSPDGGPNEQFF.

The rearrangement links TRBV13 to TRBJ2-5; TRBD2 matches at 9 bases. Germline lookup yields CDR1 PRHDT and CDR2 FYEKMQ (reference sequence). The junction had 4 bases not matched to a gene; V was cut back by 3 bases and J by 5 bases. This CDR3 has 14 residues. CDR3 region: CASSFSGRGETQYF. As DNA, the CDR3 is TGTGCCAGCAGCTTTAGCGGGAGAGGGGAGACCCAGTACTTC.

Written as DNA, the CDR3 is TGTGCCAGCACTATTACGTTAGCTAGCGGCTACGAGCAGTACTTC. This sequence encodes CASTITLASGYEQYF. The chain uses TRBV2 and TRBJ2-7, with 7 bases lining up with TRBD2. The V segment lost 7 bases and the J segment 3 bases; nucleotides outside the gene matches: 12. There are 15 residues in the CDR3. Germline lookup yields CDR1 SNHLY and CDR2 FYNNEI.

The chain links TRBV30 to TRBJ1-4; no definite D call. CDR1 and CDR2 (germline): GTSNPN, SVGIG (reference sequence). The CDR3 is 13 amino acids. V lost 0 bases and J lost 7, with 9 bases in between. DNA of the CDR3: TGTGCCTGGAGTGTAGGTAATGGTGAAAAACTGTTTTTT. Translating it yields CAWSVGNGEKLFF.

This rearrangement joins TRBV9 to TRBJ2-1; TRBD2 matches at 10 bases. CDR3 length: 18 amino acids. The V segment lost 3 bases and the J segment 2 bases; nucleotides outside the gene matches: 11. Germline assignment: CDR1 SGDLS and CDR2 YYNGEE. The DNA for the CDR3 is TGTGCCAGCAGCGCCCGAGGGGGTCTAGCGGGAGCCTACAATGAGCAGTTCTTC. Amino acid sequence: CASSARGGLAGAYNEQFF. The full variable domain, with the rest looked up from reference TRBV9 and TRBJ2-1, is DSGVTQTPKHLITATGQRVTLRCSPRSGDLSVYWYQQSLDQGLQFLIQYYNGEERAKGNILERFSAQQFPDLHSELNLSSLELGDSALYFCASSARGGLAGAYNEQFFGPGTRLTVL.

The chain has TRBV18 and TRBJ2-1, with 7 bases matching TRBD2. CDR3 length equals 17 residues. Germline-derived CDR1 and CDR2 are KGHSH and LQKENI. The V segment lost 3 bases and the J segment 5 bases; nucleotides outside the gene matches: 13. The CDR3 loop is CASSPPGGRGTHNEQFF. The DNA for the CDR3 is TGTGCCAGCTCACCCCCGGGGGGTAGGGGTACTCACAATGAGCAGTTCTTC.

This clone came up once. The sample carries other DNA sequences with the same CDR3. The gene calls are TRBV5-1 and TRBJ2-1; D is ambiguous. Germline V gene sequence: CDR1 SGHRS, CDR2 YFSETQ. Deletions cut 4 bases from V and 1 base from J, with 6 bases between. The CDR3 length is 13 residues. CDR3 in DNA: TGCGCCAGCAGCCCCCTGTCCTACAATGAGCAGTTCTTC. The encoded protein is CASSPLSYNEQFF.

This chain links TRBV29-1 with TRBJ1-4; TRBD1 is a possible D gene (5 bases). The CDR3 totals 13 residues. Per germline, CDR1 SQVTM and CDR2 ANQGSEA. V was trimmed by 7 bases and J by 6 bases, leaving 15 bases between them. Written as DNA, the CDR3 is TGCAGCGCCCTCGGAGGAGGGGATGAAAAACTGTTTTTT. This codes for CSALGGGDEKLFF.

This chain connects TRBV5-8 to TRBJ2-5, with 8 bases fitting TRBD1. Germline CDR1 SGHTS, CDR2 YDEGEE. The CDR3 sequence is 15 residues long. Unmatched junction bases numbered 15, after V lost 7 bases and J lost 7 bases. Written as DNA, the CDR3 is TGTGCCAGCCGCGACAGGGGTTCCCTATCCGGGACCCAGTACTTC. Amino acids: CASRDRGSLSGTQYF.

This chain uses TRBV5-1 with TRBJ2-7; D gene unclear. The CDR3 loop spans 17 amino acids. The V gene's germline CDR1 is SGHRS and CDR2 YFSETQ. Deletions cut 0 bases from V and 0 bases from J, with 16 bases between. The CDR3 loop reads CASSLAIPIEYSYEQYF. As DNA, the CDR3 is TGCGCCAGCAGCTTGGCCATCCCAATAGAGTACTCCTACGAGCAGTACTTC.

About this clone itself: This CDR3 is also generated by other DNA sequences in the sample. This chain connects TRBV28 to TRBJ1-2; D remains unclear. Germline lookup yields CDR1 MDHEN and CDR2 SYDVKM. This CDR3 has 12 amino acids. V was shortened by 3 bases and J by 8 bases, with 10 bases between the two germline ends. The CDR3 loop is CASSLKGYGYTF. In nucleotides, the CDR3 is TGTGCCAGCAGTTTGAAGGGTTACGGCTACACCTTC.

The gene calls are TRBV7-8 and TRBJ2-1; 13 bases map to TRBD2. Germline V lookup: CDR1 SGHVS, CDR2 FQNEAQ. Trimming took 5 bases from V and 3 from J; bases not matched to a gene: 4. The CDR3 is 16 residues long. The CDR3 protein is CASSARTSGSYNEQFF. The CDR3 DNA follows: TGTGCCAGCAGCGCCCGGACTAGCGGGAGCTACAATGAGCAGTTCTTC.

The J gene is TRBJ2-1, the V gene TRBV6-1; 10 bases are a match to TRBD1. CDR1 is MNHNS, CDR2 SASEGT, per germline. This CDR3 has 16 amino acids. J lost 1 base, V lost 3 bases, and 3 bases had no gene match. CDR3 DNA sequence: TGTGCCAGCAGTGAGACAGGGGGCATATCCTACAATGAGCAGTTCTTC. Amino acid sequence: CASSETGGISYNEQFF.

V gene TRBV28 combines with J gene TRBJ1-2; 11 bases agree with TRBD1. Germline lookup yields CDR1 MDHEN and CDR2 SYDVKM. V gave up 1 base and J gave up 7 bases; unmatched junction bases: 17. This CDR3 is 19 amino acids long. CDR3 DNA: TGTGCCAGCAGTTTATCCCCTTTCTCCGGACAGGGGGCTTCTGGTGGCTACACCTTC. Translated: CASSLSPFSGQGASGGYTF.

The rearrangement uses TRBV7-9 and TRBJ2-1, with D uncertain. Germline V gives CDR1 SEHNR, CDR2 FQNEAQ (reference sequence). The V end lost 10 bases, the J end lost 9 bases, and 10 bases lay between the germline ends. This CDR3 is 10 amino acids long. CDR3 amino acids: CAILSSEQFF. For the CDR3, the DNA is TGTGCCATCCTGAGCAGTGAGCAGTTCTTC.

V is TRBV28 and J is TRBJ1-5; D may be TRBD1 (5 bases). CDR1 and CDR2 (germline): MDHEN, SYDVKM. The CDR3 consists of 13 residues. The V end was cut by 2 bases, the J end by 11 bases, with 13 bases between. CDR3 in amino acids: CASSLPVPGAQHF. Here the CDR3 DNA reads TGTGCCAGCAGTTTACCAGTACCGGGGGCCCAGCATTTT.

About this clone: Distinct nucleotide sequences in the sample also encode this CDR3. This rearrangement joins TRBV7-8 to TRBJ2-3; 13 bases map to TRBD2. Germline V CDR1 and CDR2: SGHVS, FQNEAQ. This CDR3 has 16 amino acids. V dropped 1 base and J dropped 6; count of bases not matched to a gene: 4. Written as DNA, the CDR3 is TGTGCCAGCAGCTTAGGACTAGCGGGAGGTACGGATACGCAGTATTTT. It codes for CASSLGLAGGTDTQYF.